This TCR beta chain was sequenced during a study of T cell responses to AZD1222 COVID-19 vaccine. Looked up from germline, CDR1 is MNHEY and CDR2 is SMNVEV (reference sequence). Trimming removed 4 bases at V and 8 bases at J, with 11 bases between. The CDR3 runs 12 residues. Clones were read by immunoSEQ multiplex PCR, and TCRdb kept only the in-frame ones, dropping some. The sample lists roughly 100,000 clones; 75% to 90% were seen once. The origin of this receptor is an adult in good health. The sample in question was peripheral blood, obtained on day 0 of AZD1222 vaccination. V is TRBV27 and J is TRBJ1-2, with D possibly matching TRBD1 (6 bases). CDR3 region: CASSSQGIGYTF. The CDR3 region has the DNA TGTGCCAGCAGTTCCCAGGGGATCGGCTACACCTTC.